This entry describes one T cell receptor beta chain. The data belong to a study of monozygotic twins with inflammatory bowel disease. The CDR3 contains 13 residues. Germline loops: CDR1 SGHRS, CDR2 YFSETQ. After re-calling the 5' RACE reads, TCRdb lists one entry per CDR3 protein, DNA absent. This sample lists approximately 400,000 distinct CDR3 sequences; its ten largest clones have 2% to 2.5%. Sequencing was done on a sample of blood. V and J are TRBV5-1 and TRBJ2-2; with no DNA, the TCRdb D assignment of TRBD1 cannot be verified. This receptor was obtained from a human donor with ulcerative colitis or Crohn's disease, or a healthy co-twin of an affected twin (not recorded which). The CDR3 region is CASTQNRGGELFF.